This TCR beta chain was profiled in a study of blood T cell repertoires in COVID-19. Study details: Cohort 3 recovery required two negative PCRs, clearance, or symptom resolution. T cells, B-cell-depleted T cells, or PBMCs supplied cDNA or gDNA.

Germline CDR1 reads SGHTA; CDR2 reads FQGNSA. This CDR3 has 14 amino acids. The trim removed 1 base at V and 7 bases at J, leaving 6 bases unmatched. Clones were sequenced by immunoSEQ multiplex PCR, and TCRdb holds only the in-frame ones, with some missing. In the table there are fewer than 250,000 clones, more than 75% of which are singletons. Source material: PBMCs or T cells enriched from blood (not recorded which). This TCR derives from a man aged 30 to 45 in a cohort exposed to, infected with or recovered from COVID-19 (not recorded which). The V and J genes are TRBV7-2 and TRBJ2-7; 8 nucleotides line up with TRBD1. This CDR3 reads CASSLGTGKGEQYF. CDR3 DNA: TGTGCCAGCAGCTTAGGGACAGGGAAGGGAGAGCAGTACTTC.